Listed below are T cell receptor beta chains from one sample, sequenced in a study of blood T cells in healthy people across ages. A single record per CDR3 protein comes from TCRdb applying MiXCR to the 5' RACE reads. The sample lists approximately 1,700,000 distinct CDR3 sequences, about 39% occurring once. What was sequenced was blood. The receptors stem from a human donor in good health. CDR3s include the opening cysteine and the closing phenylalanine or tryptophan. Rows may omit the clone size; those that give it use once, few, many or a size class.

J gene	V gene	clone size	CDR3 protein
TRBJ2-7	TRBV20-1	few	CSATLLARLRTYEQYF
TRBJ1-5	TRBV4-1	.	CASSQKPGGQDQPQHF
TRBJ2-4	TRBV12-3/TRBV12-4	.	CASSLSAGGTIQYF
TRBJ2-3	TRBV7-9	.	CASSPRTVGTQYF
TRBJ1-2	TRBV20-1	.	CSARTAFSTNYGYTF
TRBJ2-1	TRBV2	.	CASSKHYDRGDCNEQFF
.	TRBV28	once	CATANSGNQNEQYF
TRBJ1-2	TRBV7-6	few	CASSTGTEPMTRYTF
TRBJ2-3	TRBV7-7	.	CASSLGKGTDTQYF
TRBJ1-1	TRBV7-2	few	CASSLVARTEAFF
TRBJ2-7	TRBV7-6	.	CASSLVSEQNEQYF
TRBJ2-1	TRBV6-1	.	CASSLGLTTGGSEQFF
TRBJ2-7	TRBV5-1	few	CASSLDTVVTGYEQYF
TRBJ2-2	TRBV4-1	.	CASSRRAGGTGELFF
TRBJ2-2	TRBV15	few	CATSGRDRNTGELFF
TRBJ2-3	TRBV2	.	CASRITGAFSPDTQYF
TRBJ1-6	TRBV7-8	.	CASSLARVSGRSPLHF
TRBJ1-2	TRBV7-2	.	CASSDPGQGPYGYTF
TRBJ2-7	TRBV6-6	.	CASSLMLEIGYEQYF
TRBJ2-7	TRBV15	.	CATSRDGEGRHEQYF
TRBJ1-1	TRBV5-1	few	CASSSRDGRGTEAFF
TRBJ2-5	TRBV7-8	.	CASSLVSATQYF
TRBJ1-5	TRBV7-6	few	CASSLRGGEGPNQPQHF
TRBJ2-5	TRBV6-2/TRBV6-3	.	CASSYSPRAQYF
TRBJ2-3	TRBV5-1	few	CASSLAIDRVGDTQYF
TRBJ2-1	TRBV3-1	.	CASSPLVAGGNNEQFF
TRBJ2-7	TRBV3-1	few	CASSQTMNYEQYF
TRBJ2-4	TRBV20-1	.	CSAVQVINEQYF
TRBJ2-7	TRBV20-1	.	CSARDSGLVSYEQYF